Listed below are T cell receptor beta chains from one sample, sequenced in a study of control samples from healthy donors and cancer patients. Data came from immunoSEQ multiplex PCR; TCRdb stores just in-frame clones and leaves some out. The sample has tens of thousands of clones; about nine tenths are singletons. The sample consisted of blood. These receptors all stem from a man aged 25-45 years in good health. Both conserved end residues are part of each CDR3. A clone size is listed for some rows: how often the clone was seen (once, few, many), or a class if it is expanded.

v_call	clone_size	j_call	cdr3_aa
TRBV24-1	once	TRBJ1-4	CAASALRDSRKLEKLFF
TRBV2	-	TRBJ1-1	CASPPGGGRTEAFF
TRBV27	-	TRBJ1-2	CASSSGTSHGYTF
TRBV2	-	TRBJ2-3	CVTSGRATDTQYF
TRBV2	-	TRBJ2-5	CASTHRTSGRETQYF
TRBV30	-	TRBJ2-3	CAWSGGIADTQYF
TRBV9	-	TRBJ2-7	CASSARQGNSYEQYF
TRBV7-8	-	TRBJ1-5	CASSLNRVNQPQHF
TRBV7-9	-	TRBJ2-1	CASSLTILGTGDLNEQFF
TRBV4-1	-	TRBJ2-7	CASSQDMGSGIEQYF
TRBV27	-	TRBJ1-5	CASRVGRQPQHF
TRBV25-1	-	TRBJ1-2	CASITDGEPEGGYTF
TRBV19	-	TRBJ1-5	CASTSDTLDGPQHF
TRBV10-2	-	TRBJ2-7	CASSWTGGSDEQYF
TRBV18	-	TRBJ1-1	CASSPKENTEAFF
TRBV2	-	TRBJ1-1	CASSATGQGAINTEAFF
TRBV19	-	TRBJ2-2	CASSIGLVRAGELFF
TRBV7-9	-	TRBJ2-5	CASSLSGVETQYF
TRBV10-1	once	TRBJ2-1	CASSESGPLDNEQFF
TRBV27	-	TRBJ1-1	CASSDRQYPNTEAFF
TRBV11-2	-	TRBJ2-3	CASSLDRSDTQYF
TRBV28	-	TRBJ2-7	CASSSREQYF
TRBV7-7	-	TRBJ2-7	CASSEGQGVYEQYF
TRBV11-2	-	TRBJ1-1	CASSPLRGRNTEAFF
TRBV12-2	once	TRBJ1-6	CASRPRPGQGPYNSPLHF
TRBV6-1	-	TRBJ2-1	CASREPGNAKNNEQFF
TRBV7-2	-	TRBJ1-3	CASSSTGFSGNTIYF
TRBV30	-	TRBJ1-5	CAWSVGGSGNQPQHF
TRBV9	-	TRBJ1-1	CASSVTTNTEAFF
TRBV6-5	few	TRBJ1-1	CVSGGYTEAFF
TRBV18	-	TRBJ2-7	CASSPGMDRSYEQYF
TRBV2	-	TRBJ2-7	CASSAFYEQYF
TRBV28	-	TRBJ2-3	CASSPRTSGFTDTQYF
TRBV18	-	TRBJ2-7	CASSTYSSYEQYF
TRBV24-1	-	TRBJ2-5	CATSDSPSETQYF